The clone carrying this T cell receptor (beta chain) was detected once. The data derive from a study of shared clonotypes between healthy human individuals. Germline V gene data show CDR1 as MNHEY and CDR2 as SVGAGI. The CDR3 consists of 14 residues. Trimming removed 3 bases at V and 0 bases at J, with 6 bases between. Data came from immunoSEQ multiplex PCR; TCRdb stores just in-frame clones and leaves some out. The sample yields 2 million or so clones, 95% seen once. The rearrangement uses TRBV6-5 and TRBJ1-3, with D uncertain. This receptor was identified in a young man in good health. Input material: naive CD4+ T cells sorted from blood. Subset indicated: CD45RA+ positively selected. The CDR3 spells CASSYKSSGNTIYF. CDR3 in DNA: TGTGCCAGCAGTTATAAGAGCTCTGGAAACACCATATATTTT.